This T cell receptor (beta chain) was captured by sequencing in a study of shared clonotypes between healthy human individuals. Whole-study findings and limits: Clonotype sharing levels among donors were expected to vary with sequencing depth.

About this clone itself: Its antigen is unknown.

Deep level was the assay's run setting. The data were produced by immunoSEQ multiplex PCR, yet TCRdb's version contains in-frame clones alone and is incomplete. The sample includes under 650,000 clones, 90% to 97% of them seen just once. The receptor was isolated from a woman aged 25 to 45 in good health. The material sequenced was naive CD4+ T cells sorted from blood. Stated subset: CD45RA+ positively selected.

The CDR3 region has the DNA TGTGCCAGCAGCTTACTTGGCGGGAGGTCCAGCTCCTACGAGCAGTACTTC. It codes for CASSLLGGRSSSYEQYF. The gene calls are TRBV7-9 and TRBJ2-7; 8 bases match TRBD2. Germline V gene sequence: CDR1 SEHNR, CDR2 FQNEAQ (reference sequence). Trimming took 2 bases from V and 0 from J; bases not matched to a gene: 9. There are 17 residues in the CDR3.